This entry lists 10 T cell receptor beta chains sequenced from one sample in a study of cytomegalovirus exposure and HLA in healthy donors. Assay used: immunoSEQ multiplex PCR; TCRdb lists only in-frame clones, some missing. The repertoire has a few hundred thousand clones, roughly 88% of them found once; the top ten carry over 11%. Sequenced sample: PBMCs. The receptor source for this set is a woman aged 25 to 39 in good health and CMV-seropositive.

V usage is TRBV29-1 and J usage is TRBJ2-5; D is unclear. This CDR3 is 13 amino acids long. V gave up 2 bases and J gave up 5 bases, with 12 bases separating them. Germline CDR1 is SQVTM and CDR2 is ANQGSEA. Here the CDR3 DNA reads TGCAGCGTTGAATCGAATGGGATGGAGACCCAGTACTTC. Translated: CSVESNGMETQYF.

The genes are TRBV5-1 and TRBJ2-1; D is possibly TRBD1 (6 bases). Germline loops: CDR1 SGHRS, CDR2 YFSETQ. This CDR3 region has 14 residues. V was trimmed by 0 bases and J by 5 bases, leaving 9 bases between them. CDR3 bases: TGCGCCAGCAGCTTGGCGTCAGGGGACAATGAGCAGTTCTTC. Translating gives CASSLASGDNEQFF.

The chain joins TRBV9 to TRBJ2-3, with 9 nucleotides matching TRBD2. This CDR3 region has 15 residues. The V gene's germline CDR1 is SGDLS and CDR2 YYNGEE. The trim removed 4 bases at V and 2 bases at J, leaving 5 bases unmatched. CDR3 coding DNA: TGTGCCAGCAGCCCGACTAGCGGTCACACAGATACGCAGTATTTT. This sequence encodes CASSPTSGHTDTQYF.

The V call is TRBV6-1, the J call TRBJ1-2; D perhaps matches TRBD1 (5 bases). The length of the CDR3 is 12 residues. V was shortened by 8 bases and J by 8 bases, with 15 bases between the two germline ends. CDR1 and CDR2 from the germline V gene are MNHNS and SASEGT. CDR3 sequence reads: CASGTGGNGYTF. The CDR3 DNA reads as TGTGCCAGCGGGACCGGGGGTAACGGCTACACCTTC.

This clone appeared a few times. The V and J genes are TRBV7-6 and TRBJ2-2; D unclear. Germline CDR1 and CDR2: SGHVS and FNYEAQ. The V end was cut by 2 bases, the J end by 6 bases, with 7 bases between. The CDR3 length is 13 residues. The CDR3 nucleotides read TGTGCCAGCAGCTTAACGGGCGCCGGGGAGCTGTTTTTT. This sequence encodes CASSLTGAGELFF.

The gene calls are TRBV27 and TRBJ2-7; the D is unclear. This CDR3 has 13 residues. The germline V gene has CDR1 MNHEY and CDR2 SMNVEV (reference sequence). The ends were cut back, 5 bases at V and 9 bases at J, with 17 bases in the middle. The CDR3 nucleotides are TGTGCCAGCAGTCCACACGGCAATTCAGGGCAGTACTTC. Translating gives CASSPHGNSGQYF.

The chain has TRBV30 and TRBJ1-2, with a tentative D call TRBD1 (6 bases). Germline V CDR1 and CDR2: GTSNPN, SVGIG (reference sequence). The CDR3 has 13 residues. The V end was cut by 4 bases, the J end by 4 bases, with 13 bases between. CDR3 coding DNA: TGTGCCTGGATGGGGGCAACACCCTATGGCTACACCTTC. Translated: CAWMGATPYGYTF. The whole variable domain, remainder taken from reference TRBV30 and TRBJ1-2, is SQTIHQWPATLVQPVGSPLSLECTVEGTSNPNLYWYRQAAGRGLQLLFYSVGIGQISSEVPQNLSASRPQDRQFILSSKKLLLSDSGFYLCAWMGATPYGYTFGSGTRLTVV.

The chain couples TRBV6-5 to TRBJ2-7; TRBD2 aligns across 8 bases. Germline CDR1 reads MNHEY; CDR2 reads SVGAGI. The CDR3 consists of 15 residues. V shed 6 bases, J shed 0 bases, and the junction held 7 bases outside the gene matches. CDR3 DNA sequence: TGTGCCAGCAGCAAGGGACTAGAACACTCCTACGAGCAGTACTTC. Its protein product is CASSKGLEHSYEQYF.

This clone was seen more than once but under ten times. The chain uses TRBV27 and TRBJ2-5; D remains ambiguous. Germline values: CDR1 MNHEY, CDR2 SMNVEV (reference sequence). Trimming shortened V by 4 bases and J by 3 bases, and 9 bases separated the two germline ends. The CDR3 loop spans 13 amino acids. The CDR3 here is CASSSKPKETQYF. The CDR3 DNA follows: TGTGCCAGCAGTTCTAAACCAAAAGAGACCCAGTACTTC.

The chain's CDR3 is CASSRYKAYEQYF. CDR3 nucleotide sequence: TGTGCCAGCAGCCGATACAAAGCCTACGAGCAGTACTTC. V and J are TRBV6-5 and TRBJ2-7; no firm D call. Germline V gives CDR1 MNHEY, CDR2 SVGAGI. Trimming stripped 6 bases from V and 2 bases from J, with 11 bases between. The CDR3 consists of 13 residues.